The 8 T cell receptor beta chains below all came from one sample that was sequenced in a study of OX40 agonist ivuxolimab in advanced cancers. Produced via immunoSEQ multiplex PCR; TCRdb's table is partial and in-frame only. The table lists 78,000 or so clones, 92% of them singletons. The source was CD4+ or CD8+ T cells sorted from blood, collected in a trial of the OX40 agonist ivuxolimab. The receptors were sampled from an adult with an advanced solid tumor such as melanoma, head and neck, liver or kidney cancer.

V usage is TRBV11-3 and J usage is TRBJ1-1, with D possibly being TRBD1 (6 bases). CDR3 length: 15 residues. Trimming left V 5 bases short and J 1 base short, with 14 bases between. CDR1 and CDR2 from the germline V gene are SGHNT and YENEEA. This chain's CDR3 is CASSVQQGKNTEAFF. The DNA of the CDR3 is TGTGCCAGCAGCGTCCAACAGGGCAAGAACACTGAAGCTTTCTTT.

In its sample, this clone was seen once. The chain couples TRBV7-8 to TRBJ2-1; D unresolved. Deletions cut 3 bases from V and 3 bases from J, with 12 bases between. Germline V gene lookup returns CDR1 SGHVS and CDR2 FQNEAQ. This CDR3 spans 15 amino acids. The CDR3 DNA reads TGTGCCAGCAGCTTTGGCCTCGTGGACTACAATGAGCAGTTCTTC. As protein: CASSFGLVDYNEQFF.

CDR3 in DNA: TGTGCCAGCAGCCAAGGGCTAGCGGGAATCAACGAGCAGTACTTC. Its protein is CASSQGLAGINEQYF. The V gene is TRBV4-2, the J gene TRBJ2-7; 9 nucleotides match TRBD2. CDR1 is LGHNA, CDR2 YNFKEQ, per germline. The trim removed 1 base at V and 5 bases at J, leaving 6 bases unmatched. CDR3 size: 15 residues.

The chain joins TRBV5-1 to TRBJ2-5; D not certain. This CDR3 is 13 amino acids long. Trimming shortened V by 5 bases and J by 2 bases, and 10 bases separated the two germline ends. The germline V gene encodes CDR1 SGHRS and CDR2 YFSETQ. The CDR3 reads CASSVYLQETQYF. The DNA for the CDR3 is TGCGCCAGCAGTGTTTATCTTCAAGAGACCCAGTACTTC.

This sequence joins TRBV7-8 and TRBJ2-2; TRBD1 matches at 7 bases. The CDR3 has 16 amino acids. Germline V gives CDR1 SGHVS, CDR2 FQNEAQ. V lost 6 bases, J lost 1 base, and 8 bases stayed unmatched. CDR3 amino acids: CASREGQLGNTGELFF. DNA for the CDR3: TGTGCCAGCAGAGAGGGACAGTTGGGGAACACCGGGGAGCTGTTTTTT.

V and J are TRBV10-2 and TRBJ2-5, with D possibly being TRBD2 (6 bases). This CDR3 has 15 amino acids. Trimming left V 0 bases short and J 5 bases short, with 13 bases between. The germline gives CDR1 WSHSY, CDR2 SAAADI. The CDR3 bases are TGCGCCAGCAGTGAGTCGGTATCTAGCGTGGAGACCCAGTACTTC. Protein: CASSESVSSVETQYF.

The chain employs TRBV28 and TRBJ2-7; TRBD2 aligns across 10 bases. The germline V gene has CDR1 MDHEN and CDR2 SYDVKM. V shed 4 bases and J 4 bases; nucleotides not matched to a gene: 10. The CDR3 is 16 residues long. DNA of the CDR3: TGTGCCAGCAGTTCTGTAGCGGGAGGTCAGGTGTACGAGCAGTACTTC. This translates into CASSSVAGGQVYEQYF.

The chain combines TRBV5-1 with TRBJ1-1, with D possibly being TRBD1 (5 bases). Germline V gives CDR1 SGHRS, CDR2 YFSETQ. The V end was cut by 0 bases, the J end by 0 bases, with 6 bases between. The CDR3 runs 14 residues. CDR3 in DNA: TGCGCCAGCAGCTTGGACAGGATGAACACTGAAGCTTTCTTT. Its protein is CASSLDRMNTEAFF.